This TCR beta chain was found in a study of shared clonotypes between healthy human individuals. Findings and limits, study-wide: Shared clonotypes across all four donors exceeded non-shared ones in generation probability. As a rule, naive subsets had a larger estimated richness than memory subsets.

Regarding this clone: The antigen is undetermined.

Healthy adults negative for HIV, lacking recent acute infections or vaccinations, served as donors. V was pared by 3 bases and J by 1 base, with 10 bases between. This CDR3 has 14 residues. Per germline, CDR1 MNHEY and CDR2 SMNVEV (reference sequence). Repertoires were generated with immunoSEQ multiplex PCR, while TCRdb's copy carries only in-frame clones and drops some. Found here are some 2.4 million clones, 80% to 95% of them singletons; the top ten hold roughly 0.39%. The sample was naive CD4+ T cells from PBMCs. As for subset: CD45RA+ positively selected. The sequence came from a man aged 18-30 years in good health. Some clones in this sample may be carry-over from other donors' samples. The rearrangement joins TRBV27 to TRBJ2-7; no clear D. The CDR3 DNA follows: TGTGCCAGCAGTTTGGCCTTCGAATCCTACGAGCAGTACTTC. This encodes CASSLAFESYEQYF.